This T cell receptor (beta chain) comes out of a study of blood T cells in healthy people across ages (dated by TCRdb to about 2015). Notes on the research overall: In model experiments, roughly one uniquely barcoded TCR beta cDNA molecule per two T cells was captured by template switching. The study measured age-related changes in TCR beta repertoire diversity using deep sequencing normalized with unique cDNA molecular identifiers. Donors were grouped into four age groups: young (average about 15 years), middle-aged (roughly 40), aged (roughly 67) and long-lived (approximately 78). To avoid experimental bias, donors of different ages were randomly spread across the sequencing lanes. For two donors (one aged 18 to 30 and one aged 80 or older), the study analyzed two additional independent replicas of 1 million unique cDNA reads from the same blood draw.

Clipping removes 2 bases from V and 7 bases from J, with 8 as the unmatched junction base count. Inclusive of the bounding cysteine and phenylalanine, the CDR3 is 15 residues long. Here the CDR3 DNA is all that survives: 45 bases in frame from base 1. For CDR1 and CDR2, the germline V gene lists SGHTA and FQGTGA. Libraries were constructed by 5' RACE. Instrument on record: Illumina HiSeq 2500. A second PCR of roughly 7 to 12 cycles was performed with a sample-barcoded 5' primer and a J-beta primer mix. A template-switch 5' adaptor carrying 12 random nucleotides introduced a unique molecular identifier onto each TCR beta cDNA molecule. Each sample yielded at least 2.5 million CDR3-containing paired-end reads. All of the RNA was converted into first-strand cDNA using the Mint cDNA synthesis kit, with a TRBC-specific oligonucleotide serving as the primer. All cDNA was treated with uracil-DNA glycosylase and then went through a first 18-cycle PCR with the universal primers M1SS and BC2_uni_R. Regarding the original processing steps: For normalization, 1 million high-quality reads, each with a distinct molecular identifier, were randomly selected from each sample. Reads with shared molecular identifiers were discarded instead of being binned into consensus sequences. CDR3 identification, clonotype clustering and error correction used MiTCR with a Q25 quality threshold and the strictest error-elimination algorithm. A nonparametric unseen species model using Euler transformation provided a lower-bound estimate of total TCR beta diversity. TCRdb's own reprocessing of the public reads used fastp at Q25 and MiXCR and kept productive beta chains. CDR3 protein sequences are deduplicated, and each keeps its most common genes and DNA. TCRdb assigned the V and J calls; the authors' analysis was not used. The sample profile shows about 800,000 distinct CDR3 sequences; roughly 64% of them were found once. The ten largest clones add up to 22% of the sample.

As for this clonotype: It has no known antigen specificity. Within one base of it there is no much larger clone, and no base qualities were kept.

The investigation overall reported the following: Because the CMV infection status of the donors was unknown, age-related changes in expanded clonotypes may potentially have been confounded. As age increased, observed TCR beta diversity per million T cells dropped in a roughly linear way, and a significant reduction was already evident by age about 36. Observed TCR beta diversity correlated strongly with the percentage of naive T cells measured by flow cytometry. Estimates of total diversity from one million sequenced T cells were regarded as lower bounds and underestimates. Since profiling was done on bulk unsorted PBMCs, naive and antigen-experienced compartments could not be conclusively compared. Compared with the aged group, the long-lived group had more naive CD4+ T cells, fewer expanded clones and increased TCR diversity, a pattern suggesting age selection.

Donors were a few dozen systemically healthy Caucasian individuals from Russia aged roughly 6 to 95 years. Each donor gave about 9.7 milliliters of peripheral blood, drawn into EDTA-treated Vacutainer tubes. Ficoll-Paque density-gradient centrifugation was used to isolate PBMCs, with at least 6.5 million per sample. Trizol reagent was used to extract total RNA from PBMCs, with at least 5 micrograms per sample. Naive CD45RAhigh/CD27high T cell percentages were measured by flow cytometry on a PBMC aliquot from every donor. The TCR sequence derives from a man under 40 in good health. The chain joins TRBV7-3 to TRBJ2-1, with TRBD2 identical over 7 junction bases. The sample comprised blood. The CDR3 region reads CASSLGGSRGNEQFF. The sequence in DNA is TGTGCCAGCAGCTTAGGAGGTTCGCGGGGGAATGAGCAGTTCTTC.